This note documents a single T cell receptor beta chain sequence. Its antigen is unidentified. CDR3 length: 14 amino acids. The junction had 6 bases not matched to a gene; V was cut back by 10 bases and J by 5 bases. CDR1 is MNHEY and CDR2 is SVGEGT in the germline V gene. This entry is derived from a study of T-cell memory formation after mild COVID-19. At the level of the study: Largely, TCR clusters stayed within a single donor.

Regarding the study as a whole: Some SARS-CoV-2-responding clones were already detected in memory before infection.

The 5'RACE method, run with constant-segment primers, produced TCR alpha and TCR beta cDNA libraries (carrying sample barcodes and UMIs). TCRdb re-derived calls from the 5' RACE reads in MiXCR, one entry per CDR3 protein. The table includes 290,000 or so distinct CDR3 sequences, roughly 19% detected once. What was sequenced was PBMCs or a T cell subset sorted from them (not recorded which). The chain joins TRBV6-2 or TRBV6-3 to TRBJ1-5; 12 positions match TRBD1. This clonotype was obtained from a man aged 18 to 30 who had mild COVID-19 (a few samples of this study predate the infection). Cell type and time point are not known. As DNA, the CDR3 is TGTGCCACTTCCGGGACAGGGGGCTATCAGCCCCAGCATTTT. Translating it yields CATSGTGGYQPQHF.